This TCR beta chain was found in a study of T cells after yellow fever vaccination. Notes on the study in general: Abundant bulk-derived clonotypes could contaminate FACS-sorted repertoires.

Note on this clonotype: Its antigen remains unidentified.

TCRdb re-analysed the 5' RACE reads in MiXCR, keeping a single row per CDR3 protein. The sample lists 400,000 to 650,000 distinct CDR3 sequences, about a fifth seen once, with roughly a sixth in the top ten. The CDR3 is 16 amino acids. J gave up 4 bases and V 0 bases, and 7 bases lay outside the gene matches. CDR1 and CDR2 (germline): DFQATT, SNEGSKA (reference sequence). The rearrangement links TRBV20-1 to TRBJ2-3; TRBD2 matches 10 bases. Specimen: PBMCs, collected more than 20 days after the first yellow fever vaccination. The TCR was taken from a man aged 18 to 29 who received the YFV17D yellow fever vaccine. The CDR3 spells CSARDPLAGVPDTQYF. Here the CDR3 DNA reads TGCAGTGCTAGAGATCCCCTAGCGGGGGTCCCAGATACGCAGTATTTT.